Listed below are T cell receptor beta chains from one sample, sequenced in a study of T cell responses to AZD1222 COVID-19 vaccine. Clones were sequenced by immunoSEQ multiplex PCR, and TCRdb holds only the in-frame ones, with some missing. The sample includes more than 95,000 clones, approximately 90% seen only once; the top ten take about 7.4%. The sequenced sample was peripheral blood, obtained 28 days after the second AZD1222 dose. The receptors originated from an adult who received the AZD1222 COVID-19 vaccine. Both conserved end residues are part of each CDR3. A D gene is named only where the DNA matches it firmly. Part of the rows lack a size; the others show once, few, many or a class for expanded clones.

v_gene,abundance,j_gene,len,d_gene,CDR3aa,CDR3nt
TRBV24-1,-,TRBJ1-5,14,-,CATSRDSTNQPQHF,TGTGCCACCAGCCGAGACAGCACTAATCAGCCCCAGCATTTT
TRBV19,-,TRBJ1-1,13,-,CASSIVRNTEAFF,TGTGCCAGTAGTATAGTGAGGAACACTGAAGCTTTCTTT
TRBV10-3,-,TRBJ1-5,12,-,CATSGGAEPQHF,TGTGCCACGTCGGGGGGCGCGGAGCCCCAGCATTTT
TRBV19,few,TRBJ1-3,11,-,CASYTGNTIYF,TGTGCCAGCTACACAGGAAACACCATATATTTT
TRBV3-1/TRBV3-2,-,TRBJ2-4,12,-,CASSRTKNIQYF,TGTGCCAGCAGCCGCACCAAAAACATTCAGTACTTC
TRBV27,once,TRBJ1-1,13,-,CASSPPSPTEAFF,TGTGCCAGCAGTCCGCCCTCTCCCACTGAAGCTTTCTTT
TRBV10-1,-,TRBJ2-2,16,TRBD1,CASSESRQGESGELFF,TGCGCCAGCAGTGAGTCGCGACAGGGGGAATCCGGGGAGCTGTTTTTT
TRBV5-1,-,TRBJ1-4,15,-,CASSLIGHTNEKLFF,TGCGCCAGCAGCTTGATCGGACACACTAATGAAAAACTGTTTTTT
TRBV19,-,TRBJ2-7,15,-,CASSINRGGSYEQYF,TGTGCCAGTAGTATCAACAGGGGGGGCTCCTACGAGCAGTACTTC
TRBV11-1,-,TRBJ2-7,15,-,CASSLGTANSYEQYF,TGTGCCAGCAGCTTAGGTACAGCCAACTCCTACGAGCAGTACTTC
TRBV19,once,TRBJ1-2,16,-,CASSISGHSALPGYTF,TGTGCCAGTAGTATATCGGGACATTCGGCCCTCCCCGGCTACACCTTC
TRBV2,-,TRBJ1-2,14,-,CASSEAPGAGGYTF,TGTGCCAGCAGTGAAGCCCCGGGGGCGGGTGGCTACACCTTC
TRBV6-5,-,TRBJ1-2,14,TRBD1,CASSPQGGKYGYTF,TGTGCCAGCAGTCCACAGGGGGGGAAATATGGCTACACCTTC
TRBV11-3,-,TRBJ2-1,15,TRBD2,CASSERTSANNEQFF,TGTGCCAGCAGCGAACGGACTAGCGCAAACAATGAGCAGTTCTTC
TRBV11-1,-,TRBJ1-3,13,-,CASSRDGGNTIYF,TGTGCCAGCAGTCGGGACGGTGGAAACACCATATATTTT
TRBV9,-,TRBJ1-6,15,-,CASSAEGLNNSPLHF,TGTGCCAGCAGCGCCGAGGGACTTAATAATTCACCCCTCCACTTT
TRBV7-9,-,TRBJ2-2,19,TRBD2,CASSFPHHSAGAVTGELFF,TGTGCCAGCAGCTTCCCCCACCACAGCGCGGGAGCGGTTACCGGGGAGCTGTTTTTT
TRBV18,-,TRBJ2-7,13,-,CASSPHPAYEQYF,TGTGCCAGCTCACCACACCCCGCCTACGAGCAGTACTTC
TRBV18,-,TRBJ2-7,15,TRBD1,CASSPSGTGAHEQYF,TGTGCCAGCTCACCTTCCGGGACAGGGGCGCACGAGCAGTACTTC
TRBV2,-,TRBJ2-3,15,-,CASSEGHLSTDTQYF,TGTGCCAGCAGTGAAGGACACCTTAGCACAGATACGCAGTATTTT
TRBV29-1,-,TRBJ1-2,13,TRBD1,CSVAGGLGYGYTF,TGCAGCGTGGCAGGGGGCCTCGGCTATGGCTACACCTTC
TRBV28,-,TRBJ1-5,14,-,CASSSIQSNQPQHF,TGTGCCAGCAGCTCCATACAGAGCAATCAGCCCCAGCATTTT
TRBV27,-,TRBJ2-7,13,-,CASRQQGGYEQYF,TGTGCCAGCAGGCAGCAGGGGGGATACGAGCAGTACTTC
TRBV7-6,-,TRBJ2-7,14,TRBD1,CASSLGQGAYEQYF,TGTGCCAGCAGCTTAGGACAGGGGGCCTACGAGCAGTACTTC
TRBV5-6,-,TRBJ1-1,13,-,CASSRSWATEAFF,TGTGCCAGCAGCAGGTCCTGGGCCACTGAAGCTTTCTTT
TRBV6-5,-,TRBJ2-5,13,-,CASSRNREGTQYF,TGTGCCAGCAGTCGCAACAGGGAAGGGACCCAGTACTTC
TRBV12-3/TRBV12-4,few,TRBJ1-1,12,-,CASRWGATEAFF,TGTGCCAGCAGATGGGGGGCGACTGAAGCTTTCTTT
TRBV6-5,-,TRBJ1-3,15,TRBD1,CASRAGTANGNTIYF,TGTGCCAGCAGAGCCGGGACAGCAAACGGAAACACCATATATTTT
TRBV6-2/TRBV6-3,-,TRBJ2-7,14,-,CASSTYTGYYEQYF,TGTGCCAGCAGTACTTATACCGGGTACTACGAGCAGTACTTC
TRBV5-6,-,TRBJ2-5,14,-,CASTLGLSEETQYF,TGTGCCAGCACCCTCGGACTTTCAGAAGAGACCCAGTACTTC
TRBV30,-,TRBJ2-1,13,TRBD2,CAWSSGGADEQFF,TGTGCCTGGAGTAGCGGGGGGGCCGATGAGCAGTTCTTC
TRBV3-1/TRBV3-2,once,TRBJ2-7,13,-,CASSQGRVYEQYF,TGTGCCAGCAGCCAAGGACGGGTCTACGAGCAGTACTTC
TRBV3-1/TRBV3-2,-,TRBJ1-5,13,TRBD1,CASSHAGTGFLDF,TGTGCCAGCAGCCACGCCGGGACAGGGTTTTTGGATTTT
TRBV4-3,few,TRBJ1-4,15,TRBD1,CASSLEGQGIEKLFF,TGCGCCAGCAGCTTAGAGGGACAGGGGATTGAAAAACTGTTTTTT
TRBV7-8,-,TRBJ2-1,13,TRBD2,CASSLTSLNEQFF,TGTGCCAGCAGCTTGACTAGCTTGAATGAGCAGTTCTTC
TRBV7-9,few,TRBJ1-2,15,-,CASSRLQGTLYGYTF,TGTGCCAGCAGCCGACTCCAGGGGACCCTCTATGGCTACACCTTC
TRBV10-3,-,TRBJ2-7,15,TRBD2,CAIEDTGTSGYEQYF,TGTGCCATCGAGGACACCGGGACTAGCGGCTACGAGCAGTACTTC
TRBV29-1,-,TRBJ1-2,13,-,CSVGQISNYGYTF,TGCAGCGTAGGACAGATTTCTAACTATGGCTACACCTTC
TRBV6-5,once,TRBJ2-7,14,-,CASSYTRNSYEQYF,TGTGCCAGCAGTTACACCAGGAACTCCTACGAGCAGTACTTC
TRBV5-1,-,TRBJ2-3,17,-,CASSFGRTNPSTDTQYF,TGCGCCAGCAGCTTTGGCCGGACAAACCCTAGCACAGATACGCAGTATTTT
TRBV24-1,-,TRBJ1-3,15,TRBD1,CATSDSGGYGNTIYF,TGTGCCACCAGTGATTCAGGGGGCTATGGAAACACCATATATTTT
TRBV7-2,-,TRBJ2-1,15,TRBD1,CASSQGGGSYNEQFF,TGTGCCAGCAGCCAAGGGGGCGGATCCTACAATGAGCAGTTCTTC
TRBV5-1,-,TRBJ1-2,13,-,CASSYVPNYGYTF,TGCGCCAGCAGCTATGTACCTAACTATGGCTACACCTTC
TRBV6-2/TRBV6-3,-,TRBJ1-3,16,-,CASSFRPGRSGNTIYF,TGTGCCAGCAGTTTTCGGCCAGGGCGCTCTGGAAACACCATATATTTT
TRBV11-2,-,TRBJ2-7,17,TRBD1,CASSLGTGGISSYEQYF,TGTGCCAGCAGCTTAGGAACAGGGGGTATCAGCTCCTACGAGCAGTACTTC
TRBV19,once,TRBJ1-5,15,-,CASSARQFENQPQHF,TGTGCCAGTAGTGCCCGACAGTTTGAGAATCAGCCCCAGCATTTT
TRBV6-5,-,TRBJ2-7,14,-,CASSYQLANYEQYF,TGTGCCAGCAGTTACCAGCTAGCCAACTACGAGCAGTACTTC
TRBV2,-,TRBJ2-7,13,-,CASKAGVGDEQYF,TGTGCCAGCAAAGCAGGTGTAGGGGACGAGCAGTACTTC
TRBV18,once,TRBJ1-1,11,-,CASTKNTEAFF,TGTGCCAGCACGAAGAACACTGAAGCTTTCTTT
TRBV20-1,few,TRBJ1-2,11,-,CSATGSYGYTF,TGCAGTGCTACAGGGAGCTATGGCTACACCTTC
TRBV27,-,TRBJ2-7,12,-,CASSSGTLEQYF,TGTGCCAGCAGTTCCGGGACTCTCGAGCAGTACTTC